A selection of T cell receptor beta chains follows, all from one sample in a study of cytotoxic CD8 clonotypes in ibrutinib-treated CLL. Profiled with immunoSEQ multiplex PCR; TCRdb holds only in-frame clones, not every one. Of 12,000 or so clones in the sample, 62% were seen once. The sequenced sample was PBMCs, obtained before ibrutinib treatment. The origin of the receptors is a human donor with chronic lymphocytic leukemia. Each CDR3 is given with its conserved first and last residue. The D gene is left open where the match is weak. Clone sizes are given selectively: once, few, many, or a class where the clone is expanded.

CDR3 protein: CSVGRGNNEKLFF
CDR3 DNA: TGCAGCGTTGGCAGGGGCAATAATGAAAAACTGTTTTTT
clone size: -
J gene: TRBJ1-4
V gene: TRBV29-1
D gene: -

CDR3 protein: CASSLVETQYF
CDR3 DNA: TGTGCCAGCAGCTTAGTTGAGACCCAGTACTTC
clone size: -
J gene: TRBJ2-5
V gene: TRBV7-2
D gene: -

CDR3 protein: CASSFAGADTQYF
CDR3 DNA: TGTGCCAGCAGCTTCGCGGGGGCAGATACGCAGTATTTT
clone size: few
J gene: TRBJ2-3
V gene: TRBV7-3
D gene: TRBD2

CDR3 protein: CASSLAGAGPQNIQYF
CDR3 DNA: TGTGCCAGCAGCTTGGCCGGGGCGGGGCCTCAAAACATTCAGTACTTC
clone size: -
J gene: TRBJ2-4
V gene: TRBV5-4
D gene: -

CDR3 protein: CASSRLAGAYEQYF
CDR3 DNA: TGTGCCAGCAGCAGATTAGCGGGGGCCTACGAGCAGTACTTC
clone size: -
J gene: TRBJ2-7
V gene: TRBV14
D gene: TRBD2

CDR3 protein: CASSTGVESYNSPLHF
CDR3 DNA: TGCGCCAGCTCGACAGGGGTTGAGTCCTATAATTCACCCCTCCACTTT
clone size: -
J gene: TRBJ1-6
V gene: TRBV5-1
D gene: TRBD1

CDR3 protein: CASRSKARGFSYTF
CDR3 DNA: TGTGCAAGTCGCTCTAAAGCCAGGGGTTTTAGCTACACCTTC
clone size: once
J gene: TRBJ1-2
V gene: TRBV12-2
D gene: -

CDR3 protein: CASRTPGTGDQPQHF
CDR3 DNA: TGTGCCAGCAGGACCCCGGGGACAGGGGATCAGCCCCAGCATTTT
clone size: -
J gene: TRBJ1-5
V gene: TRBV28
D gene: TRBD1

CDR3 protein: CASSLDGGYNSPLHF
CDR3 DNA: TGCGCCAGCAGCTTGGACGGCGGCTATAATTCACCCCTCCACTTT
clone size: few
J gene: TRBJ1-6
V gene: TRBV5-1
D gene: -

CDR3 protein: CAWTRDRDNTEAFF
CDR3 DNA: TGTGCCTGGACCCGGGACAGGGATAACACTGAAGCTTTCTTT
clone size: once
J gene: TRBJ1-1
V gene: TRBV30
D gene: TRBD1

CDR3 protein: CASSQGLYQPQHF
CDR3 DNA: TGCGCCAGCAGCCAAGGTTTATATCAGCCCCAGCATTTT
clone size: -
J gene: TRBJ1-5
V gene: TRBV4-3
D gene: -

CDR3 protein: CASSSPGGALGGELFF
CDR3 DNA: TGTGCCAGCAGCTCCCCCGGGGGGGCGTTAGGCGGGGAGCTGTTTTTT
clone size: -
J gene: TRBJ2-2
V gene: TRBV5-4
D gene: TRBD2

CDR3 protein: CASSLKAGGLRELGTQYF
CDR3 DNA: TGTGCCAGCAGCTTAAAGGCTGGAGGACTAAGGGAACTTGGGACCCAGTACTTC
clone size: -
J gene: TRBJ2-5
V gene: TRBV13
D gene: -

CDR3 protein: CAWRVAGGDTEAFF
CDR3 DNA: TGTGCCTGGAGGGTCGCCGGGGGTGACACTGAAGCTTTCTTT
clone size: once
J gene: TRBJ1-1
V gene: TRBV30
D gene: -

CDR3 protein: CASSLGTGYGRGNQQFF
CDR3 DNA: TGTGCCAGCAGTCTAGGGACAGGGTACGGACGGGGAAATCAGCAGTTCTTC
clone size: -
J gene: TRBJ2-1
V gene: TRBV27
D gene: TRBD1

CDR3 protein: CASSLARGTSGTEAFF
CDR3 DNA: TGCGCCAGCAGCTTGGCCAGGGGGACGTCGGGCACTGAAGCTTTCTTT
clone size: -
J gene: TRBJ1-1
V gene: TRBV5-1
D gene: TRBD1

CDR3 protein: CASTPPVGTGYNEQFF
CDR3 DNA: TGTGCCAGTACTCCGCCGGTCGGGACAGGGTACAATGAGCAGTTCTTC
clone size: -
J gene: TRBJ2-1
V gene: TRBV19
D gene: TRBD1

CDR3 protein: CASSCWSGTGTLAWTEAFF
CDR3 DNA: TGTGCCAGCAGTTGTTGGTCCGGGACAGGGACGTTGGCGTGGACTGAAGCTTTCTTT
clone size: medium-sized
J gene: TRBJ1-1
V gene: TRBV28
D gene: TRBD1

CDR3 protein: CATTGTSGNEQFF
CDR3 DNA: TGTGCCACAACCGGGACTAGCGGGAATGAGCAGTTCTTC
clone size: few
J gene: TRBJ2-1
V gene: TRBV6-1
D gene: TRBD2

CDR3 protein: CASKGQALNTEAFF
CDR3 DNA: TGTGCCAGCAAAGGACAGGCCCTAAACACTGAAGCTTTCTTT
clone size: -
J gene: TRBJ1-1
V gene: TRBV5-4
D gene: TRBD1

CDR3 protein: CASSQDPTRQSNEQFF
CDR3 DNA: TGCGCCAGCAGCCAAGACCCCACCCGGCAGTCTAATGAGCAGTTCTTC
clone size: -
J gene: TRBJ2-1
V gene: TRBV4-3
D gene: -

CDR3 protein: CASRKQGSDTQYF
CDR3 DNA: TGTGCCAGCAGAAAACAGGGGTCCGATACGCAGTATTTT
clone size: -
J gene: TRBJ2-3
V gene: TRBV5-6
D gene: TRBD1

CDR3 protein: CASSLVQTGVNNEQFF
CDR3 DNA: TGTGCCAGCAGCTTAGTCCAGACAGGGGTAAACAATGAGCAGTTCTTC
clone size: -
J gene: TRBJ2-1
V gene: TRBV7-2
D gene: TRBD1

CDR3 protein: CASSQDPRAATNEKLFF
CDR3 DNA: TGCGCCAGCAGCCAAGATCCCAGGGCTGCAACTAATGAAAAACTGTTTTTT
clone size: -
J gene: TRBJ1-4
V gene: TRBV4-3
D gene: -

CDR3 protein: CASSRGQGVIYTEAFF
CDR3 DNA: TGTGCCAGCAGCCGGGGACAGGGGGTTATCTACACTGAAGCTTTCTTT
clone size: -
J gene: TRBJ1-1
V gene: TRBV5-4
D gene: TRBD1

CDR3 protein: CASSQVRNQETQYF
CDR3 DNA: TGCGCCAGCAGCCAAGTCCGGAACCAAGAGACCCAGTACTTC
clone size: -
J gene: TRBJ2-5
V gene: TRBV4-3
D gene: -

CDR3 protein: CASSVVGSYNEQFF
CDR3 DNA: TGTGCCAGCAGCGTAGTTGGCTCCTACAATGAGCAGTTCTTC
clone size: -
J gene: TRBJ2-1
V gene: TRBV9
D gene: -

CDR3 protein: CASSISRTPQQHF
CDR3 DNA: TGTGCCAGTAGTATAAGTCGGACGCCCCAGCAGCATTTT
clone size: -
J gene: TRBJ1-5
V gene: TRBV19
D gene: -

CDR3 protein: CASSLVGTSSYEQYF
CDR3 DNA: TGTGCCAGCAGCTTGGTAGGGACAAGCTCCTACGAGCAGTACTTC
clone size: -
J gene: TRBJ2-7
V gene: TRBV5-8
D gene: -

CDR3 protein: CASSLLGVSNQPQHF
CDR3 DNA: TGTGCCAGCAGCCTCTTGGGGGTTAGCAATCAGCCCCAGCATTTT
clone size: -
J gene: TRBJ1-5
V gene: TRBV7-2
D gene: -

CDR3 protein: CASRDSLNTEAFF
CDR3 DNA: TGTGCCAGCCGGGACAGTCTGAACACTGAAGCTTTCTTT
clone size: -
J gene: TRBJ1-1
V gene: TRBV18
D gene: TRBD1

CDR3 protein: CASSLYQAGGEAFF
CDR3 DNA: TGTGCCAGCAGCTTATATCAGGCAGGGGGGGAAGCTTTCTTT
clone size: -
J gene: TRBJ1-1
V gene: TRBV11-2
D gene: TRBD1

CDR3 protein: CASSSRQGQWNTEAFF
CDR3 DNA: TGTGCCAGCAGTTCCCGGCAGGGCCAATGGAACACTGAAGCTTTCTTT
clone size: -
J gene: TRBJ1-1
V gene: TRBV28
D gene: -

CDR3 protein: CASSPRDGRNIQYF
CDR3 DNA: TGCGCCAGCAGCCCCCGGGACGGACGAAACATTCAGTACTTC
clone size: -
J gene: TRBJ2-4
V gene: TRBV5-1
D gene: -

CDR3 protein: CASSLGTPTGELFF
CDR3 DNA: TGTGCCAGCAGCTTGGGGACACCCACCGGGGAGCTGTTTTTT
clone size: -
J gene: TRBJ2-2
V gene: TRBV5-8
D gene: -

CDR3 protein: CASSLRTTNEKLFF
CDR3 DNA: TGTGCCAGCAGCCTCCGGACTACTAATGAAAAACTGTTTTTT
clone size: once
J gene: TRBJ1-4
V gene: TRBV5-6
D gene: -

CDR3 protein: CAWRRQGTEAFF
CDR3 DNA: TGTGCCTGGAGGCGACAGGGCACTGAAGCTTTCTTT
clone size: few
J gene: TRBJ1-1
V gene: TRBV30
D gene: TRBD1